This TCR beta chain was identified during a study of memory CD4+ T cells and cytomegalovirus serostatus. The CDR3 is 15 amino acids. V lost 5 bases to trimming and J lost 1 base, with 14 bases between them. The germline V gene encodes CDR1 SGHVS and CDR2 FNYEAQ. Some clones are missing from TCRdb's copy, which holds only in-frame ones; the method was immunoSEQ multiplex PCR. The table lists tens of thousands of clones, about 73% of them singletons. The sort gate was single viable CD3+CD4+CD8-CD45RO+ cells for memory CD4+ T cells. The chain recombines TRBV7-6 with TRBJ2-5; D may match TRBD1 or TRBD2 (5 bases each). Sequences were obtained from memory CD4+ T cells from blood. The clonotype originates from an adult in good health and CMV-seropositive. For the CDR3, the DNA is TGTGCCAGCAGCCCGACCGGGGCAGCCCAAGAGACCCAGTACTTC. Translated: CASSPTGAAQETQYF.